The text below deals with one T cell receptor (beta chain). Its antigen is still unknown. J lost 2 bases, V lost 4 bases, and 4 bases had no gene match. Germline V CDR1 and CDR2: PRHDT, FYEKMQ (reference sequence). This CDR3 spans 14 amino acids. This sample is part of a study of shared clonotypes between healthy human individuals. The study, taken as a whole, reports: Of the naive CD4 clonotypes, around 5.2% were shared across a handful of donors.

The assay used deep level. Only in-frame clones appear in the TCRdb table, and some are missing; sequencing was by immunoSEQ multiplex PCR. The sample lists about 690,000 clones; about nine tenths were seen once. CD8 memory combined CD45RO+ cells with CCR7-negative CD45RA+ TemRA cells. This clonotype was obtained from a man between 18 and 35 years old in good health. Some clones in this sample may be carry-over from other donors' samples. The sequencing input was memory CD8+ T cells from PBMCs. Subset denoted: CD45RO+ cells pooled with CCR7-negative TemRA cells. This sequence joins TRBV13 and TRBJ2-5, with 7 bases matching TRBD1. The CDR3 region is CASSSRQGQETQYF. For the CDR3, the DNA is TGTGCCAGCAGCTCCCGACAGGGACAAGAGACCCAGTACTTC.